The next 2 T cell receptor beta chains were all read from a single sample in a study of cytomegalovirus exposure and HLA in healthy donors. PCR primers comprised 60 Vbeta and 13 Jbeta primers. Clones were sequenced by immunoSEQ multiplex PCR, and TCRdb holds only the in-frame ones, with some missing. The repertoire holds 170,000 or so clones, with over 60% as singletons. Material: PBMCs. Source of these receptors: a man aged 35 to 55 in good health and CMV-seronegative.

Concerning this clone: The same CDR3 can be traced to other DNA sequences in this sample. The V gene is TRBV18, the J gene TRBJ1-4; no clear D. This CDR3 comprises 14 residues. Deletions cut 3 bases from V and 5 bases from J, with 10 bases between. The germline V gene encodes CDR1 KGHSH and CDR2 LQKENI. The CDR3 here is CASSPLATNEKLFF. The CDR3 DNA follows: TGTGCCAGCTCACCGTTGGCCACAAATGAAAAACTGTTTTTT.

The V call is TRBV4-3, the J call TRBJ2-3; unclear D gene. The CDR3 sequence is 16 residues long. The V and J ends lost 1 base and 0 bases respectively, with 11 bases between them. Germline V gene data show CDR1 as LGHNA and CDR2 as YSLEER. CDR3 sequence: CASSQGAAPSTDTQYF. The DNA for the CDR3 is TGCGCCAGCAGCCAAGGGGCTGCCCCTAGCACAGATACGCAGTATTTT.